What follows are 22 T cell receptor beta chains derived from one specimen sequenced in a study of long-term antiretroviral therapy in people with HIV. Researchers report immunoSEQ v3.0 was run at survey level. The method was immunoSEQ multiplex PCR; TCRdb's version includes in-frame clones alone and lacks a portion of them. Of 20,000 to 25,000 clones listed, 79% are singletons. This material consisted of unsorted PBMCs, taken 4.1 years after starting antiretroviral therapy. These receptors all stem from a woman between 40 and 55 years old with HIV.

This clone was detected only a few times. This chain joins TRBV19 and TRBJ1-1; no reliable D call. This CDR3 spans 14 amino acids. V lost 3 bases, J lost 1 base, and 9 bases lay in between. Germline V gene lookup returns CDR1 LNHDA and CDR2 SQIVND (reference sequence). DNA for the CDR3: TGTGCCAGTAGTATCGGCCAGCAGAACACTGAAGCTTTCTTT. This sequence encodes CASSIGQQNTEAFF.

This clone was detected only a few times. The rearrangement uses TRBV5-4 and TRBJ2-5; D is uncertain. V lost 4 bases, J lost 4 bases, and 17 bases lay in between. Germline V gives CDR1 SGHNT, CDR2 YYREEE (reference sequence). The CDR3 is 15 residues long. The CDR3 sequence is CASSQPDHLGETQYF. Written as DNA, the CDR3 is TGTGCCAGCAGCCAGCCTGACCATTTGGGAGAGACCCAGTACTTC.

Only a few counts were recorded for this clone. The J gene is TRBJ2-2, the V gene TRBV4-1, with 7 positions matching TRBD2. Trimming took 4 bases from V and 7 from J; bases not matched to a gene: 12. The CDR3 is 16 amino acids. In germline, CDR1 is MGHRA, CDR2 YSYEKL. The CDR3 sequence: CASSLHGGRGDGELFF. The CDR3 coding sequence is TGCGCCAGCAGCCTCCATGGCGGGAGAGGGGACGGGGAGCTGTTTTTT.

The gene calls are TRBV5-8 and TRBJ2-3; 8 bases line up with TRBD2. The length of the CDR3 is 15 residues. CDR1 is SGHTS and CDR2 is YDEGEE in the germline V gene. V was pared by 3 bases and J by 6 bases, with 9 bases of the junction left unmatched. For the CDR3, the DNA is TGTGCCAGCAGCTCATACGGGGGGGCAAAGGATACGCAGTATTTT. This encodes CASSSYGGAKDTQYF.

J is TRBJ2-7 and V is TRBV27; D might be TRBD2 (5 bases). Per germline, CDR1 MNHEY and CDR2 SMNVEV (reference sequence). Between the trimmed V and J ends, which lost 3 bases and 7 bases, there was a span of 16 bases. The CDR3 spans 14 residues. CDR3 protein: CASSLLERHGEQYF. The CDR3 DNA is TGTGCCAGCAGTTTGCTAGAGCGGCATGGGGAGCAGTACTTC.

This chain joins TRBV7-9 and TRBJ1-1; D is uncertain. Germline V gene sequence: CDR1 SEHNR, CDR2 FQNEAQ (reference sequence). V shed 4 bases and J shed 1 base, with 10 bases lying between them. The CDR3 is made up of 14 amino acids. This CDR3 is CASSSPGRNTEAFF. CDR3 DNA: TGTGCCAGCAGCTCCCCCGGGAGGAACACTGAAGCTTTCTTT.

The rearrangement links TRBV7-8 to TRBJ1-1; 9 bases are shared with TRBD1. This CDR3 has 16 amino acids. Germline V gene sequence: CDR1 SGHVS, CDR2 FQNEAQ. The J segment lost 2 bases and the V segment lost 3 bases, leaving 7 bases of the junction unmatched. CDR3 amino acids: CASSFVETGGNTEAFF. CDR3 coding DNA: TGTGCCAGCAGCTTCGTCGAGACAGGGGGAAACACTGAAGCTTTCTTT.

The chain employs TRBV18 and TRBJ2-7; no firm D call. V gave up 3 bases and J gave up 7 bases, with 10 bases separating them. CDR3 length equals 12 residues. Germline V gene sequence: CDR1 KGHSH, CDR2 LQKENI. In DNA form, the CDR3 reads TGTGCCAGCTCACCGGGCCGAGCGGAGCAGTACTTC. It is translated as CASSPGRAEQYF. Looking up the rest from reference TRBV18 and TRBJ2-7 gives the full variable domain: NAGVMQNPRHLVRRRGQEARLRCSPMKGHSHVYWYRQLPEEGLKFMVYLQKENIIDESGMPKERFSAEFPKEGPSILRIQQVVRGDSAAYFCASSPGRAEQYFGPGTRLTVT.

The chain links TRBV4-1 to TRBJ2-2, with TRBD1 matching over 7 bases. V dropped 0 bases and J dropped 5; count of bases not matched to a gene: 3. The length of the CDR3 is 15 residues. The V gene's germline CDR1 is MGHRA and CDR2 YSYEKL. CDR3 residues: CASSQETGPTGELFF. For the CDR3, the DNA is TGCGCCAGCAGCCAAGAGACAGGGCCAACCGGGGAGCTGTTTTTT.

This chain joins TRBV29-1 and TRBJ1-2, with 9 bases aligning to TRBD1. Unmatched junction bases numbered 2, after V lost 3 bases and J lost 3 bases. This CDR3 region has 13 residues. The germline gives CDR1 SQVTM, CDR2 ANQGSEA. The CDR3 here is CSVDRQGDYGYTF. CDR3 sequence (DNA): TGCAGCGTTGATAGACAGGGGGACTATGGCTACACCTTC.

The rearrangement links TRBV6-5 to TRBJ2-7, with 7 bases aligning to TRBD1. Germline lookup yields CDR1 MNHEY and CDR2 SVGAGI. After removal of 5 bases from V and 2 bases from J, the junction contained 9 bases not matched to a gene. The CDR3 covers 15 residues. CDR3: CASSGTTGTPYEQYF. The CDR3 coding sequence is TGTGCCAGCAGTGGTACGACAGGGACCCCCTACGAGCAGTACTTC.

The chain recombines TRBV27 with TRBJ2-5; 11 bases match TRBD2. V trimming: 1 base; J trimming: 2 bases; junction bases outside the gene matches: 0. Germline V gene sequence: CDR1 MNHEY, CDR2 SMNVEV (reference sequence). CDR3 size: 15 residues. The CDR3 bases are TGTGCCAGCAGTTTATTAGCGGGGGGGCAAGAGACCCAGTACTTC. Encoded protein: CASSLLAGGQETQYF.

This clone was seen just once. The rearrangement joins TRBV6-5 to TRBJ2-7, with D perhaps matching TRBD1 (7 bases). The V end lost 0 bases, the J end lost 3 bases, and 9 bases lay between the germline ends. The CDR3 sequence is 14 residues long. Germline CDR1 MNHEY, CDR2 SVGAGI. The CDR3 loop is CASSYSRGDYEQYF. The DNA of the CDR3 is TGTGCCAGCAGTTACTCCAGGGGGGACTACGAGCAGTACTTC.

The V and J genes are TRBV19 and TRBJ2-2, with D possibly being TRBD1 or TRBD2 (5 bases each). This CDR3 has 18 residues. In germline, CDR1 is LNHDA, CDR2 SQIVND (reference sequence). With 1 base removed from V and 0 bases from J, the gap between germline ends came to 15 bases. The CDR3 nucleotides are TGTGCCAGTAGTATAGGAGGGAATAGGGGTTCGAACACCGGGGAGCTGTTTTTT. Its translation: CASSIGGNRGSNTGELFF.

V and J are TRBV19 and TRBJ1-6; 7 bases fit TRBD1. V lost 9 bases, J lost 9 bases, and 5 bases stayed unmatched. Per the germline V gene, CDR1 is LNHDA and CDR2 is SQIVND (reference sequence). The CDR3 is 12 amino acids. Here the CDR3 reads CASRQGGSPLHF. CDR3 sequence (DNA): TGTGCCAGCCGACAGGGTGGTTCACCCCTCCACTTT.

The rearrangement joins TRBV27 to TRBJ2-1; D call uncertain. In germline, CDR1 is MNHEY, CDR2 SMNVEV (reference sequence). V dropped 2 bases and J dropped 8 bases, with 10 bases sitting between them. CDR3 length equals 13 residues. The CDR3 coding sequence is TGTGCCAGCAGTTTAGGTGGGCCCTATGAGCAGTTCTTC. Translating it yields CASSLGGPYEQFF.

This chain uses TRBV4-1 with TRBJ2-5; unclear D gene. Germline V CDR1 and CDR2: MGHRA, YSYEKL. The CDR3 runs to 15 residues. Trimming took off 4 bases at V and 2 bases at J, with 14 bases between the two ends. CDR3 sequence reads: CASSLGRYNQETQYF. The CDR3 DNA follows: TGCGCCAGCAGCCTTGGACGGTACAATCAAGAGACCCAGTACTTC.

The sample holds one count of this clone. J is TRBJ2-1 and V is TRBV7-9; 7 bases agree with TRBD2. V lost 3 bases to trimming and J lost 3 bases; unmatched junction nucleotides: 2. The CDR3 consists of 14 residues. The V gene's germline CDR1 is SEHNR and CDR2 FQNEAQ (reference sequence). CDR3 protein: CASSLASGYNEQFF. The CDR3 nucleotides are TGTGCCAGCAGCTTGGCTAGCGGCTACAATGAGCAGTTCTTC.

The rearrangement links TRBV29-1 to TRBJ2-2; 7 nucleotides line up with TRBD1. Germline V gives CDR1 SQVTM, CDR2 ANQGSEA. The CDR3 spans 14 residues. After removal of 5 bases from V and 1 base from J, the junction contained 4 bases not matched to a gene. The CDR3 spells CSVQNRGNTGELFF. The CDR3 nucleotides are TGCAGCGTTCAAAACAGGGGGAACACCGGGGAGCTGTTTTTT.

This chain's CDR3 is CASKLTGMGETQYF. DNA of the CDR3: TGTGCCAGCAAATTGACAGGGATGGGAGAGACCCAGTACTTC. The genes are TRBV2 and TRBJ2-5; 7 nucleotides match TRBD1. The CDR3 is made up of 14 amino acids. Germline V gives CDR1 SNHLY, CDR2 FYNNEI. Unmatched junction bases numbered 9, after V lost 7 bases and J lost 4 bases.

The table lists this clone with a few counts. This chain connects TRBV19 to TRBJ1-2; 9 bases agree with TRBD1. The junction had 7 bases not matched to a gene; V was cut back by 4 bases and J by 7 bases. The CDR3 totals 14 residues. Germline V gene sequence: CDR1 LNHDA, CDR2 SQIVND (reference sequence). The CDR3 DNA is TGTGCCAGTAGTAAACGGGAGACAGGGGGTGGCTACACCTTC. Amino acids: CASSKRETGGGYTF.

The gene calls are TRBV19 and TRBJ1-5, with 7 bases aligning to TRBD1. CDR1 is LNHDA, CDR2 SQIVND, per germline (reference sequence). This CDR3 comprises 14 residues. V gave up 4 bases and J gave up 5 bases; unmatched junction bases: 5. CDR3 residues: CASSSPGQHQPQHF. Here the CDR3 DNA reads TGTGCCAGTAGTAGCCCGGGACAGCATCAGCCCCAGCATTTT.